Sequencing of this T cell receptor (beta chain) was carried out in a study of glioma-infiltrating T cells after dendritic cell vaccination. CDR3 size: 19 residues. Germline CDR1 reads SGHNT; CDR2 reads YYREEE (reference sequence). J was trimmed by 3 bases and V by 2 bases; bases with no gene match: 15. Patients had residual fresh-frozen tumor tissue and more than two years of survival data. Blood PBMC samples: pre-vaccination, two weeks post third vaccination, and at tumor progression. TCRB CDR3 was amplified from 2 ug genomic DNA or less. Amplification used 60 V beta primers and 13 J beta primers. Repertoires were generated with immunoSEQ multiplex PCR, while TCRdb's copy carries only in-frame clones and drops some. The sample yields some 100,000 clones, approximately 87% seen once.

Source: blood, taken before dendritic cell vaccination. The J gene is TRBJ2-3, the V gene TRBV5-4; TRBD2 agrees at 10 bases. The TCR comes from a human donor with glioblastoma. The CDR3 loop reads CASSLQGRLAGGQTDTQYF. The CDR3 DNA follows: TGTGCCAGCAGCTTACAGGGGAGGTTAGCGGGAGGACAAACAGATACGCAGTATTTT.